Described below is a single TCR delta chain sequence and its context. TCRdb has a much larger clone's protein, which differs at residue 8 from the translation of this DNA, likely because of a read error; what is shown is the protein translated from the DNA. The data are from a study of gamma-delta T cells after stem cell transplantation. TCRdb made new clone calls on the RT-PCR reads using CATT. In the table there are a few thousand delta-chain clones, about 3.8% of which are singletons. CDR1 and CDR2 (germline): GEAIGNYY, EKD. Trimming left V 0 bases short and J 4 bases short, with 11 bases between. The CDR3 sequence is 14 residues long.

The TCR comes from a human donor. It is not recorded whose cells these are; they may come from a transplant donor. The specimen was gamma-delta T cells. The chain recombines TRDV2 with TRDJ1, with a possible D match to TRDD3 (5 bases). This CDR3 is CACDTVLDNDKLIF. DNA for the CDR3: TGTGCCTGTGACACCGTACTGGACAACGATAAACTCATCTTT.